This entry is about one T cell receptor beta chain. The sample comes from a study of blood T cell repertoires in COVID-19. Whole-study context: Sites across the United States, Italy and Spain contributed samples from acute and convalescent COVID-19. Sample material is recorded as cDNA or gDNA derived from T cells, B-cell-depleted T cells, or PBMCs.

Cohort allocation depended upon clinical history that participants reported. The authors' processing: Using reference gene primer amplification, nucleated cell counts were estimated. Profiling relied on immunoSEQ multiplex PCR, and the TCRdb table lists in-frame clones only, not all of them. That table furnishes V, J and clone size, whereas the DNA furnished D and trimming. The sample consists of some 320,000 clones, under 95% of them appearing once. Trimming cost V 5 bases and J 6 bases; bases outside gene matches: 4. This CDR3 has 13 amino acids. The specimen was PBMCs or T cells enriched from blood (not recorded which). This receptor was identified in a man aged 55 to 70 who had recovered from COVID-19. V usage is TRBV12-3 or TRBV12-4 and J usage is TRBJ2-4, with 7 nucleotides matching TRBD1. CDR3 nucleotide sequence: TGTGCCAGCAGTCGCGACAGGGTAAACATTCAGTACTTC. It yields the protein CASSRDRVNIQYF.